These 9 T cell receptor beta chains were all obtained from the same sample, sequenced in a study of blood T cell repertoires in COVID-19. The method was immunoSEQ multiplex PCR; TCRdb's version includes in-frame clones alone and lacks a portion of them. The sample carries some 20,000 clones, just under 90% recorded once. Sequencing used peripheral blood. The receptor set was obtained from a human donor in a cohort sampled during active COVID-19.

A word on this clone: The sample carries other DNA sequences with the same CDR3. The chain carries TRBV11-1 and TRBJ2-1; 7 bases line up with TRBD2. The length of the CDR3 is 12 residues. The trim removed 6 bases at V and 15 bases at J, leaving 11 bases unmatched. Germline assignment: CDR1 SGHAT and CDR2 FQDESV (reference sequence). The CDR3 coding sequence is TGTGCCAGCAGTCCCGGACTAGGCGCTCGGTTCTTC. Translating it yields CASSPGLGARFF.

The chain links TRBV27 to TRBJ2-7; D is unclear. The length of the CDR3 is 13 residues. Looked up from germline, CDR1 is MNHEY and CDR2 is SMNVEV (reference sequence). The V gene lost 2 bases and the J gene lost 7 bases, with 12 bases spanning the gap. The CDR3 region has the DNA TGTGCCAGCAGTTTAGTGCAGCGCCGAGAGCAGTACTTC. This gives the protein CASSLVQRREQYF.

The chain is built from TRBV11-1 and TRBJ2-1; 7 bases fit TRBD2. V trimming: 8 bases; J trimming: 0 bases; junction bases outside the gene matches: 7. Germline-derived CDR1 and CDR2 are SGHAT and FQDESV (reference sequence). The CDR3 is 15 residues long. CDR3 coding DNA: TGTGCCAGCGTTCGGGGCGGGAGCTCCTACAATGAGCAGTTCTTC. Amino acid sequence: CASVRGGSSYNEQFF.

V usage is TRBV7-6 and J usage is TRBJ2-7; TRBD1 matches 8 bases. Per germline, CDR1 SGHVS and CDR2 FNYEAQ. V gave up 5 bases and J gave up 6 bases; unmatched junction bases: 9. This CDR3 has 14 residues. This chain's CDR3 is CASSAVRGQVEQYF. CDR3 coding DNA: TGTGCCAGCAGCGCCGTCAGGGGGCAGGTCGAGCAGTACTTC. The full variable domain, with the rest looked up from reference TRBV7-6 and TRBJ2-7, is GAGVSQSPRYKVTKRGQDVALRCDPISGHVSLYWYRQALGQGPEFLTYFNYEAQQDKSGLPNDRFSAERPEGSISTLTIQRTEQRDSAMYRCASSAVRGQVEQYFGPGTRLTVT.

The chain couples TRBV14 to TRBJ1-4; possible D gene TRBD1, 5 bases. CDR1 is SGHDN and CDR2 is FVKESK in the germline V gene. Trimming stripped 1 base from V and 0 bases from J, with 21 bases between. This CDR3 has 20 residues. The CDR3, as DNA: TGTGCCAGCAGCCAAGTTGGGGCCCCCGGGTCAGATGCAACTAATGAAAAACTGTTTTTT. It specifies CASSQVGAPGSDATNEKLFF.

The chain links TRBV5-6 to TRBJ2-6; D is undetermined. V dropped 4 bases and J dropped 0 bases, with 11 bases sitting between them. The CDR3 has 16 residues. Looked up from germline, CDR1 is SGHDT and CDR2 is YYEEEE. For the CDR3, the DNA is TGTGCCAGCAGCAACTCCCGGAGCTCTGGGGCCAACGTCCTGACTTTC. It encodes CASSNSRSSGANVLTF.

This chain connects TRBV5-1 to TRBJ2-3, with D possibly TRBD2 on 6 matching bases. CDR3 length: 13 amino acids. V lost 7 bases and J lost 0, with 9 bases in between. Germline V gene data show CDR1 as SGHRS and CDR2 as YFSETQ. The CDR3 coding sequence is TGCGCCAGCGCGGAGGGGAGCACAGATACGCAGTATTTT. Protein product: CASAEGSTDTQYF.

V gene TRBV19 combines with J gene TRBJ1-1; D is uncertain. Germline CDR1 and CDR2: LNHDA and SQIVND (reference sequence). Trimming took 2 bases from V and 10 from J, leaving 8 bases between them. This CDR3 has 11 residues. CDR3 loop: CASSINAGAFF. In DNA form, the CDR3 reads TGTGCCAGTAGTATAAACGCGGGAGCTTTCTTT.

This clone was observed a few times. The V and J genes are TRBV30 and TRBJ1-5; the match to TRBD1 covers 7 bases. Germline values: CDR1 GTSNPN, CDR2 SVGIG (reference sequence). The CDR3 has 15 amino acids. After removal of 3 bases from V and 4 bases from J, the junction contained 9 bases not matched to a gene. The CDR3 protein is CAWSPRGVLNQPQHF. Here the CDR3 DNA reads TGTGCCTGGAGCCCCAGGGGGGTGCTGAATCAGCCCCAGCATTTT.